These 20 T cell receptor beta chains share one sample of origin, sequenced in a study of control samples from healthy donors and cancer patients. The table came from immunoSEQ multiplex PCR; TCRdb's copy has only in-frame clones and leaves some out. The sample lists 150,000 to 200,000 clones; around 90% were seen once. Sample: blood. Receptors were obtained from a woman aged 50 to 65 in good health.

CDR3 loop: CASSPGALNEKLFF. CDR3 coding DNA: TGTGCCAGCTCACCAGGGGCCCTAAATGAAAAACTGTTTTTT. The V call is TRBV18, the J call TRBJ1-4; D is possibly TRBD1 (5 bases). The CDR3 totals 14 residues. CDR1 and CDR2 (germline): KGHSH, LQKENI. Trimming took off 2 bases at V and 5 bases at J, with 9 bases between the two ends.

The genes are TRBV7-3 and TRBJ2-1; 9 nucleotides agree with TRBD1. Germline trimming cut 5 bases from V and 0 bases from J; bases unmatched to any gene: 2. The CDR3 length is 15 residues. Germline assignment: CDR1 SGHTA and CDR2 FQGTGA. The CDR3 loop is CASSRDRASYNEQFF. Here the CDR3 DNA reads TGTGCCAGCAGCCGGGACAGGGCCTCCTACAATGAGCAGTTCTTC. Looking up the rest from reference TRBV7-3 and TRBJ2-1 gives the full variable domain: GAGVSQTPSNKVTEKGKYVELRCDPISGHTALYWYRQSLGQGPEFLIYFQGTGAADDSGLPNDRFFAVRPEGSVSTLKIQRTERGDSAVYLCASSRDRASYNEQFFGPGTRLTVL.

This clone was seen a single time. V gene TRBV30 combines with J gene TRBJ2-3; D possibly corresponds to TRBD1 (6 bases). Looked up from germline, CDR1 is GTSNPN and CDR2 is SVGIG (reference sequence). This CDR3 contains 15 residues. The ends were cut back, 3 bases at V and 1 base at J, with 14 bases in the middle. The CDR3 loop is CAWRVRAGGTDTQYF. CDR3 coding DNA: TGTGCCTGGAGAGTCCGGGCAGGGGGCACAGATACGCAGTATTTT.

J is TRBJ2-2 and V is TRBV6-6; TRBD1 is a possible D gene (6 bases). V lost 5 bases to trimming and J lost 1 base, with 11 bases between them. The CDR3 sequence is 15 residues long. Germline lookup yields CDR1 MNHNY and CDR2 SVGAGI (reference sequence). In nucleotides, the CDR3 is TGTGCCAGCAGTACCGGGACAAAGAACACCGGGGAGCTGTTTTTT. It encodes CASSTGTKNTGELFF.

The rearrangement joins TRBV5-1 to TRBJ1-1; D unclear. The CDR3 sequence is 16 residues long. V lost 0 bases and J 0 bases, leaving 12 bases between the germline ends. The germline V gene has CDR1 SGHRS and CDR2 YFSETQ. CDR3 coding DNA: TGCGCCAGCAGCTTGGGACACAACCTAATGAACACTGAAGCTTTCTTT. It translates to CASSLGHNLMNTEAFF.

This chain links TRBV21-1 with TRBJ1-1. TRBV21-1 has pseudogene status. The CDR3 spans 16 residues. As DNA, the CDR3 is TGTGCCAGCAGCAAGGGGCCGGGGGAGCTGCCGAAGGAAGCTTTCTTT. This gives the protein CASSKGPGELPKEAFF.

The chain couples TRBV14 to TRBJ1-1; TRBD1 matches at 11 bases. The CDR3 sequence is 14 residues long. Germline V gene lookup returns CDR1 SGHDN and CDR2 FVKESK. Losses at the gene ends were 4 bases for V and 4 bases for J; bases not matched to a gene: 2. The DNA for the CDR3 is TGTGCCAGCAGCCCCGGGACAGGGGGCACTGAAGCTTTCTTT. It specifies CASSPGTGGTEAFF. Full variable domain (missing parts from reference TRBV14 and TRBJ1-1): EAGVTQFPSHSVIEKGQTVTLRCDPISGHDNLYWYRRVMGKEIKFLLHFVKESKQDESGMPNNRFLAERTGGTYSTLKVQPAELEDSGVYFCASSPGTGGTEAFFGQGTRLTVV.

The chain uses TRBV9 and TRBJ2-2, with TRBD2 matching 8 bases. The V gene end was trimmed by 0 bases and the J gene end by 4 bases; junction bases not matched to a gene: 8. The germline gives CDR1 SGDLS, CDR2 YYNGEE. This CDR3 has 17 amino acids. CDR3 in DNA: TGTGCCAGCAGCGTAGACCTCGGACTAGCCCGCACCGGGGAGCTGTTTTTT. Protein sequence: CASSVDLGLARTGELFF.

This clone was seen once. The V and J genes are TRBV6-6 and TRBJ2-5; no clear D. This CDR3 has 15 amino acids. V lost 5 bases to trimming and J lost 4 bases, with 17 bases between them. Per the germline V gene, CDR1 is MNHNY and CDR2 is SVGAGI (reference sequence). The CDR3: CASSPNGVIGETQYF. DNA of the CDR3: TGTGCCAGCAGTCCCAATGGGGTTATTGGAGAGACCCAGTACTTC.

The chain employs TRBV19 and TRBJ2-1; TRBD2 aligns across 14 bases. Germline V gene lookup returns CDR1 LNHDA and CDR2 SQIVND (reference sequence). This CDR3 is 19 amino acids long. The J segment lost 0 bases and the V segment lost 3 bases, leaving 7 bases of the junction unmatched. CDR3 sequence: CASSIGGLAGALSYNEQFF. The CDR3 DNA sequence: TGTGCCAGTAGTATTGGGGGACTAGCGGGAGCCCTCTCCTACAATGAGCAGTTCTTC.

CDR3 sequence reads: CASSPDLTNSPLHF. CDR3 bases: TGTGCCAGCAGTCCCGACCTCACTAATTCACCCCTCCACTTT. The rearrangement uses TRBV27 and TRBJ1-6; unclear D gene. V was pared by 5 bases and J by 6 bases, with 11 bases between. There are 14 residues in the CDR3. Germline loops: CDR1 MNHEY, CDR2 SMNVEV (reference sequence).

This clone came up a few times. The chain combines TRBV28 with TRBJ1-1, with D unresolved. Deletions cut 3 bases from V and 0 bases from J, with 8 bases between. The length of the CDR3 is 14 residues. Germline values: CDR1 MDHEN, CDR2 SYDVKM. Here the CDR3 reads CASSFAGMNTEAFF. DNA for the CDR3: TGTGCCAGCAGTTTTGCAGGTATGAACACTGAAGCTTTCTTT.

The CDR3 is CASSLTGGVTDTQYF. CDR3 bases: TGTGCCAGCAGTTTGACAGGGGGCGTCACAGATACGCAGTATTTT. V gene TRBV28 combines with J gene TRBJ2-3; TRBD1 agrees at 10 bases. CDR3 length: 15 residues. Germline-derived CDR1 and CDR2 are MDHEN and SYDVKM. The V segment lost 3 bases and the J segment 2 bases; nucleotides outside the gene matches: 2.

This clone was counted once. V usage is TRBV6-5 and J usage is TRBJ2-1, with 10 bases aligning to TRBD2. J gave up 7 bases and V 5 bases, and 5 bases lay outside the gene matches. In germline, CDR1 is MNHEY, CDR2 SVGAGI. The CDR3 extends over 14 amino acids. CDR3 DNA sequence: TGTGCCAGCAGTAGCGGGGGGGCGCTTAATGAGCAGTTCTTC. Amino acids: CASSSGGALNEQFF.

This clone was found once. A read error may account for a junction end that differs from germline. The V and J genes are TRBV18 and TRBJ2-7; no firm D call. Germline lookup yields CDR1 KGHSH and CDR2 LQKENI. This CDR3 contains 15 residues. CDR3 nucleotides: TGTGCCAGCTCAGGTGGTTCTGGGCCCGCCTACGGGCAGTACTTC. This translates into CASSGGSGPAYGQYF.

The V call is TRBV19, the J call TRBJ1-1; D not resolved. The germline V gene has CDR1 LNHDA and CDR2 SQIVND (reference sequence). Trimming left V 2 bases short and J 0 bases short, with 10 bases between. This CDR3 comprises 15 residues. The CDR3 sequence: CASSIRHNLNTEAFF. The CDR3 bases are TGTGCCAGTAGTATAAGGCATAACTTGAACACTGAAGCTTTCTTT.

The gene calls are TRBV6-5 and TRBJ2-5; D not certain. The germline gives CDR1 MNHEY, CDR2 SVGAGI. The length of the CDR3 is 13 residues. V lost 6 bases and J lost 4, with 12 bases in between. This chain's CDR3 is CASSYRMGETQYF. CDR3 nucleotide sequence: TGTGCCAGCAGCTATCGGATGGGAGAGACCCAGTACTTC.

Here the CDR3 reads CAWSAQGNNQPQHF. CDR3 DNA: TGTGCCTGGAGTGCTCAGGGAAACAATCAGCCCCAGCATTTT. The chain employs TRBV30 and TRBJ1-5; possibly TRBD1 for D (5 bases). Per germline, CDR1 GTSNPN and CDR2 SVGIG (reference sequence). The V and J ends lost 1 base and 3 bases respectively, with 10 bases between them. This CDR3 spans 14 amino acids.

This clone was seen only once. This rearrangement joins TRBV28 to TRBJ1-1, with no clear D. CDR1 and CDR2 (germline): MDHEN, SYDVKM. Trimming removed 6 bases at V and 10 bases at J, with 9 bases between. The CDR3 is made up of 10 amino acids. CDR3 residues: CASSQERAFF. The CDR3 region has the DNA TGTGCCAGCAGCCAGGAAAGAGCTTTCTTT.

V and J are TRBV7-3 and TRBJ2-7; weak D call: TRBD2 (6 bases). The CDR3 sequence is 14 residues long. Trimming removed 5 bases from V and 0 bases from J, with 11 bases in between. Germline loops: CDR1 SGHTA, CDR2 FQGTGA. CDR3 residues: CASSRDWSSYEQYF. CDR3 DNA sequence: TGTGCCAGCAGCCGGGACTGGAGCTCCTACGAGCAGTACTTC. The full variable domain, rest sourced from reference TRBV7-3 and TRBJ2-7, is GAGVSQTPSNKVTEKGKYVELRCDPISGHTALYWYRQSLGQGPEFLIYFQGTGAADDSGLPNDRFFAVRPEGSVSTLKIQRTERGDSAVYLCASSRDWSSYEQYFGPGTRLTVT.